This TCR beta chain was profiled in a study of T cell clonality in common variable immunodeficiency. Trimming removed 3 bases at V and 0 bases at J, with 12 bases between. CDR3 length: 16 amino acids. The germline V gene has CDR1 MGHRA and CDR2 YSYEKL. This clone was seen at least ten times. The CDR3 extends 3 residues past the end of the read, so its final part is completed from the germline J gene. Sequenced by immunoSEQ multiplex PCR; TCRdb stores in-frame clones only, minus some. The sample has fewer than 70,000 clones, none seen only once; the top ten hold approximately 1.6%. The sequencing sample was made of peripheral blood mononuclear cells. The receptor was isolated from a person between 18 and 75 years old in good health. The chain employs TRBV4-1 and TRBJ2-1; D may be TRBD2 (6 bases). The CDR3 DNA, read in part, is TGCGCCAGCAGCCACTCTAGCGCGAGCTCCTACAATGAG. Translation gives CASSHSSASSYNE. The whole CDR3 sequence reads CASSHSSASSYNEQFF.